This entry lists 7 T cell receptor beta chains sequenced from one sample in a study of T cells in Graves' hyperthyroidism and ophthalmopathy. Amplification of TCR beta CDR3 regions was performed using RNA transcripts as template. HTBI primers were used for first-round RT-PCR of the TCR CDR3. TCRdb reprocessed the multiplex PCR reads via MiXCR and lists one record per CDR3 protein. The sample lists around 290,000 distinct CDR3 sequences, approximately 17% occurring once. The sequenced material came from blood. These receptors all stem from a woman in her sixties with Graves' ophthalmopathy.

Concerning this clonotype itself: Sequence at one end of the junction differs from germline and may be a read error. The V gene is TRBV19, the J gene TRBJ2-6; D perhaps matches TRBD1 (5 bases). The germline V gene encodes CDR1 LNHDA and CDR2 SQIVND (reference sequence). The CDR3 loop spans 17 amino acids. Here the CDR3 reads CASSIVGQLSGANVPTF. CDR3 coding DNA: TGTGCCAGTAGTATAGTAGGGCAGCTCTCTGGGGCCAACGTCCCGACTTTC.

This clonotype was counted a few times. The genes are TRBV7-3 and TRBJ1-1; D is perhaps TRBD1 (5 bases). Trimming stripped 5 bases from V and 4 bases from J, with 17 bases between. CDR3 length: 15 residues. Germline V gene sequence: CDR1 SGHTA, CDR2 FQGTGA. The CDR3 loop is CASSPGPGAGTEAFF. CDR3 sequence (DNA): TGTGCCAGCAGCCCAGGGCCGGGAGCGGGCACTGAAGCTTTCTTT.

The chain has TRBV5-4 and TRBJ2-7; D is unresolved. Germline V gene sequence: CDR1 SGHNT, CDR2 YYREEE (reference sequence). The CDR3 has 12 residues. The germline V and J ends were trimmed by 3 bases and 3 bases, with 7 bases remaining between them. CDR3 sequence reads: CASSYVGYEQYF. In DNA, the CDR3 is TGTGCCAGCAGCTACGTCGGCTACGAGCAGTACTTC.

There are many counts of this clonotype. The J gene is TRBJ2-1, the V gene TRBV6-1; 10 bases match TRBD2. Trimming cost V 5 bases and J 8 bases; bases outside gene matches: 15. Germline loops: CDR1 MNHNS, CDR2 SASEGT. The CDR3 is 17 amino acids. The chain's CDR3 is CASSYPLLAGEQDEQFF. The CDR3 nucleotides are TGTGCCAGCAGTTACCCCCTTCTAGCGGGAGAGCAGGATGAGCAGTTCTTC.

At least ten counts were recorded for this clonotype. The chain links TRBV6-2 or TRBV6-3 to TRBJ1-4; D is perhaps TRBD1 (5 bases). Germline V CDR1 and CDR2: MNHEY, SVGEGT. The ends were cut back, 6 bases at V and 5 bases at J, with 19 bases in the middle. The CDR3 has 16 residues. The CDR3 sequence is CASRVRDGSLNEKLFF. CDR3 bases: TGTGCCAGCAGAGTCCGGGACGGAAGCCTCAATGAAAAACTGTTTTTT.

This clonotype was detected only a few times. The rearrangement uses TRBV19 and TRBJ2-1, with 12 positions matching TRBD2. Per germline, CDR1 LNHDA and CDR2 SQIVND (reference sequence). V gave up 6 bases and J gave up 7 bases; unmatched junction bases: 1. This CDR3 contains 13 residues. The CDR3 DNA follows: TGTGCCAGTAGGACTAGCGGGAGTAATGAGCAGTTCTTC. Protein product: CASRTSGSNEQFF.

The chain uses TRBV10-3 and TRBJ1-2, with 10 nucleotides matching TRBD1. The CDR3 has 13 amino acids. The ends lost 6 bases at V and 8 bases at J; junction bases unmatched: 6. Germline CDR1 and CDR2: ENHRY and SYGVKD. In nucleotides, the CDR3 is TGTGCCATCAGGGCCGGGACAGGGGCAGGCTACACCTTC. Translation gives CAIRAGTGAGYTF.